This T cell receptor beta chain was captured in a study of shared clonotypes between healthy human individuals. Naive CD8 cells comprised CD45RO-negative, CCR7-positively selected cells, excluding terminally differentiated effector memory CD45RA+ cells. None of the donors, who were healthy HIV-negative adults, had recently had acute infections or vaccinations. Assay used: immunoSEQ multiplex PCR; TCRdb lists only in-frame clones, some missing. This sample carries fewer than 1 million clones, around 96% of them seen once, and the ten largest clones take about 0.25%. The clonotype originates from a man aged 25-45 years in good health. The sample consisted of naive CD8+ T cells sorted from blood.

CDR3 protein: CASRGLAGDNEQFF. The CDR3 DNA reads TGCGCCAGCAGAGGACTAGCGGGAGACAATGAGCAGTTCTTC. The V gene is TRBV4-1, the J gene TRBJ2-1, with 13 nucleotides matching TRBD2. The CDR3 length is 14 residues. Germline-derived CDR1 and CDR2 are MGHRA and YSYEKL. J was trimmed by 5 bases and V by 6 bases; bases with no gene match: 1.